Below, 22 T cell receptor beta chains from the same sample are listed, as sequenced in a study of blood T cell repertoires in COVID-19. Repertoires were generated with immunoSEQ multiplex PCR, while TCRdb's copy carries only in-frame clones and drops some. The sample shows a few hundred thousand clones, roughly nine tenths of them seen only once. Sequencing was done on a sample of PBMCs or T cells enriched from blood (not recorded which). These receptors originate from a young woman who had recovered from COVID-19.

The rearrangement joins TRBV12-3 or TRBV12-4 to TRBJ2-7, with 7 bases identical to TRBD1. Trimming took 3 bases from V and 9 from J; bases not matched to a gene: 8. The CDR3 has 13 residues. The CDR3 DNA reads TGTGCCAGCAGTTTTGACAGGGCTAAGGGGCAGTACTTC. Its protein is CASSFDRAKGQYF.

The gene calls are TRBV6-5 and TRBJ2-1; D ambiguous. The germline V gene has CDR1 MNHEY and CDR2 SVGAGI. The V gene lost 7 bases and the J gene lost 4 bases, with 17 bases spanning the gap. This CDR3 has 15 amino acids. Written as DNA, the CDR3 is TGTGCCAGCACTCTAGGCGACCCCCTTTACAATGAGCAGTTCTTC. Its protein product is CASTLGDPLYNEQFF.

The genes are TRBV10-2 and TRBJ2-1; the D gene is possibly TRBD2 (6 bases). The germline V gene encodes CDR1 WSHSY and CDR2 SAAADI. Trimming stripped 5 bases from V and 7 bases from J, with 9 bases between. The CDR3 is made up of 12 amino acids. The CDR3 region is CASSFAGNEQFF. CDR3 coding DNA: TGCGCCAGCAGTTTCGCGGGGAATGAGCAGTTCTTC.

The chain recombines TRBV25-1 with TRBJ1-2; tentative D call: TRBD1 (6 bases). V gave up 3 bases and J gave up 6 bases, with 11 bases separating them. The length of the CDR3 is 13 residues. Germline CDR1 reads MGHDK; CDR2 reads SYGVNS. The CDR3 region has the DNA TGTGCCAGCAGTGAGCCAGGGGCCGATGGCTACACCTTC. It specifies CASSEPGADGYTF.

The chain couples TRBV28 to TRBJ2-7; TRBD1 agrees at 9 bases. CDR3 length: 13 residues. CDR1 and CDR2 (germline): MDHEN, SYDVKM. J gave up 2 bases and V 6 bases, and 2 bases lay outside the gene matches. For the CDR3, the DNA is TGTGCCAGCAGGGGACAGGGAACCTACGAGCAGTACTTC. It specifies CASRGQGTYEQYF.

The chain uses TRBV18 and TRBJ2-5, with D maybe TRBD1 (5 bases). This CDR3 is 13 amino acids long. V lost 3 bases and J 2 bases, leaving 7 bases between the germline ends. Germline-derived CDR1 and CDR2 are KGHSH and LQKENI. The CDR3 loop reads CASSPQGQETQYF. CDR3 bases: TGTGCCAGCTCACCCCAGGGACAAGAGACCCAGTACTTC.

The rearrangement joins TRBV7-8 to TRBJ1-1, with 7 positions matching TRBD1. The CDR3 is 16 amino acids. V lost 3 bases and J lost 6; bases outside the gene matches: 13. The germline V gene has CDR1 SGHVS and CDR2 FQNEAQ. The CDR3 sequence is CASSLDRFGLRAEAFF. The DNA of the CDR3 is TGTGCCAGCAGCTTGGACAGGTTCGGCCTTAGGGCTGAAGCTTTCTTT.

The rearrangement uses TRBV2 and TRBJ2-7, with unresolved D. Trimming took off 4 bases at V and 4 bases at J, with 11 bases between the two ends. Germline V gene data show CDR1 as SNHLY and CDR2 as FYNNEI. The CDR3 has 13 amino acids. The CDR3 coding sequence is TGTGCCAGCAGTGTCCCAATACAGTACGAGCAGTACTTC. This translates into CASSVPIQYEQYF.

In its sample, this clone was seen once. The rearrangement joins TRBV7-2 to TRBJ2-5; 12 bases align to TRBD2. V shed 5 bases, J shed 2 bases, and the junction held 3 bases outside the gene matches. CDR1 and CDR2 (germline): SGHTA, FQGNSA. The CDR3 loop spans 15 amino acids. As DNA, the CDR3 is TGTGCCAGCAGCCGGACTAGCGGGATTCAAGAGACCCAGTACTTC. Its translation: CASSRTSGIQETQYF.

This sequence joins TRBV19 and TRBJ1-5; perhaps TRBD1 as D (5 bases). The CDR3 totals 14 residues. Germline V gene data show CDR1 as LNHDA and CDR2 as SQIVND (reference sequence). Deletions cut 1 base from V and 2 bases from J, with 6 bases between. CDR3 amino acids: CASSIGRGNQPQHF. The CDR3 DNA sequence: TGTGCCAGTAGTATAGGCAGGGGCAATCAGCCCCAGCATTTT.

This clone was seen only once. The chain joins TRBV27 to TRBJ2-1, with 13 bases that match TRBD2. Germline values: CDR1 MNHEY, CDR2 SMNVEV (reference sequence). The CDR3 extends over 17 amino acids. V lost 5 bases and J lost 2; bases outside the gene matches: 6. In DNA form, the CDR3 reads TGTGCCAGCAGTGCAGGACTAGCGGGGGTTACCTACAATGAGCAGTTCTTC. This encodes CASSAGLAGVTYNEQFF.

The chain uses TRBV28 and TRBJ1-2, with 7 bases that match TRBD1. With V trimmed by 8 bases and J by 0 bases, 9 bases remained unmatched. The CDR3 sequence is 15 residues long. Per the germline V gene, CDR1 is MDHEN and CDR2 is SYDVKM. As DNA, the CDR3 is TGTGCCAGCGGAGGACAGGTGACCGCTAACTATGGCTACACCTTC. Its translation: CASGGQVTANYGYTF.

The V gene is TRBV7-2, the J gene TRBJ1-6; D perhaps matches TRBD1 (6 bases). Per germline, CDR1 SGHTA and CDR2 FQGNSA. This CDR3 spans 16 amino acids. Trimming pared 5 bases from V and 7 bases from J, leaving 18 bases between. This CDR3 is CASSPPTGSRNSPLHF. Here the CDR3 DNA reads TGTGCCAGCAGCCCCCCGACAGGTTCCCGGAATTCACCCCTCCACTTT.

The rearrangement joins TRBV7-2 to TRBJ2-5, with 9 bases identical to TRBD2. The ends lost 5 bases at V and 4 bases at J; junction bases unmatched: 17. Germline V gene lookup returns CDR1 SGHTA and CDR2 FQGNSA. The CDR3 covers 18 residues. Written as DNA, the CDR3 is TGTGCCAGCAGCAGAATAGCCAGGGTGCGGGGGGGCGGAGAGACCCAGTACTTC. Encoded protein: CASSRIARVRGGGETQYF.

J is TRBJ2-5 and V is TRBV2; 8 positions agree with TRBD2. CDR1 and CDR2 from the germline V gene are SNHLY and FYNNEI. V dropped 6 bases and J dropped 5; count of bases not matched to a gene: 11. CDR3 length: 15 amino acids. CDR3 nucleotides: TGTGCCAGCAGAATGGGCGGGGGGCCCCTCGAGACCCAGTACTTC. It translates to CASRMGGGPLETQYF. The full variable domain, with the rest looked up from reference TRBV2 and TRBJ2-5, is EPEVTQTPSHQVTQMGQEVILRCVPISNHLYFYWYRQILGQKVEFLVSFYNNEISEKSEIFDDQFSVERPDGSNFTLKIRSTKLEDSAMYFCASRMGGGPLETQYFGPGTRLLVL.

This chain links TRBV11-2 with TRBJ2-3, with TRBD2 matching 8 bases. CDR1 and CDR2 (germline): SGHAT, FQNNGV. CDR3 length equals 16 residues. V shed 1 base, J shed 3 bases, and the junction held 6 bases outside the gene matches. The CDR3 sequence is CASSLGGGGHTDTQYF. DNA of the CDR3: TGTGCCAGCAGCTTAGGAGGCGGGGGGCATACAGATACGCAGTATTTT.

The chain uses TRBV6-2 or TRBV6-3 and TRBJ2-7, with unresolved D. Germline values: CDR1 MNHEY, CDR2 SVGEGT. CDR3 size: 11 residues. Trimming took 5 bases from V and 2 from J, leaving 4 bases between them. CDR3 in amino acids: CASSRTYEQYF. CDR3 nucleotide sequence: TGTGCCAGCAGTCGTACCTACGAGCAGTACTTC.

The chain carries TRBV5-1 and TRBJ1-1; 9 bases align to TRBD1. Unmatched junction bases numbered 9, after V lost 1 base and J lost 5 bases. The CDR3 covers 16 residues. Germline CDR1 reads SGHRS; CDR2 reads YFSETQ. DNA of the CDR3: TGCGCCAGCAGCTTGAACCGGGACAGGGAAGGGACTGAAGCTTTCTTT. This translates into CASSLNRDREGTEAFF.

The chain links TRBV6-2 or TRBV6-3 to TRBJ2-2; D is uncertain. CDR1 and CDR2 (germline): MNHEY, SVGEGT. V was shortened by 6 bases and J by 1 base, with 15 bases between the two germline ends. This CDR3 comprises 16 residues. As DNA, the CDR3 is TGTGCCAGCAGCCTAAAACGACTCGAGAACACCGGGGAGCTGTTTTTT. It yields the protein CASSLKRLENTGELFF.

J is TRBJ2-5 and V is TRBV28; D ambiguous. This CDR3 region has 14 residues. In germline, CDR1 is MDHEN, CDR2 SYDVKM. V was pared by 2 bases and J by 1 base, with 8 bases between. The CDR3 sequence: CASSLAQPQETQYF. CDR3 in DNA: TGTGCCAGCAGTTTAGCACAGCCCCAAGAGACCCAGTACTTC.

This clone was recorded only once. The V and J genes are TRBV6-5 and TRBJ1-1; maybe TRBD1 (6 bases). The germline V gene encodes CDR1 MNHEY and CDR2 SVGAGI. Trimming shortened V by 2 bases and J by 9 bases, and 13 bases separated the two germline ends. The CDR3 is made up of 13 amino acids. CDR3 sequence reads: CASSYTTGSKAFF. The CDR3 coding sequence is TGTGCCAGCAGTTACACCACAGGGAGTAAAGCTTTCTTT.

CDR3 region: CASSGVGINYGYTF. DNA of the CDR3: TGTGCCAGCAGTGGCGTCGGGATAAACTATGGCTACACCTTC. V gene TRBV28 combines with J gene TRBJ1-2; D unresolved. V dropped 5 bases and J dropped 2 bases, with 12 bases sitting between them. This CDR3 has 14 amino acids. CDR1 is MDHEN, CDR2 SYDVKM, per germline.